These T cell receptor beta chains were read from a single sample in a study of human T cells and chemical hapten exposure. TCRdb processed the RACE reads anew with MiXCR; each CDR3 protein has one entry. This table holds tens of thousands of distinct CDR3 sequences, roughly 9.1% found once. Sample: whole blood, taken in connection with sensitization to the hapten diphenylcyclopropenone (DPC). The receptors come from a woman aged 40 to 55 with alopecia areata. Some clones in this sample may be carry-over from other donors' samples. Both conserved end residues are part of each CDR3. A D gene is named only where the DNA matches it firmly. For some rows the clone size is stated as once, few or many, or as a class when expanded; others skip it.

D	size	V	J	CDR3	DNA
NA	many	TRBV20-1	TRBJ2-5	CSAPDYQRAQYF	TGCAGTGCGCCGGACTACCAGAGGGCCCAGTACTTC
NA	NA	TRBV11-2	TRBJ1-1	CASRQPGAIVDTEAFF	TGTGCCAGCAGACAACCGGGGGCGATTGTCGACACTGAAGCTTTCTTT
NA	many	TRBV5-1	TRBJ2-3	CASSLDRYTDTQYF	TGCGCCAGCAGCTTAGACAGATACACAGATACGCAGTATTTT
TRBD1	many	TRBV20-1	TRBJ2-7	CSGTGTAYEQYF	TGCAGTGGAACCGGGACAGCCTACGAGCAGTACTTC
NA	few	TRBV5-1	TRBJ2-6	CASSGGSSGANVLTF	TGCGCCAGCAGCGGGGGGAGCTCTGGGGCCAACGTCCTGACTTTC
NA	few	TRBV29-1	TRBJ1-5	CSAGDIGNQPQHF	TGCAGCGCGGGAGACATAGGCAATCAGCCCCAGCATTTT
NA	NA	TRBV3-1	TRBJ2-7	CASSQPGRSYEQYF	TGTGCCAGCAGCCAACCGGGACGGAGTTACGAGCAGTACTTC
NA	many	TRBV20-1	TRBJ1-2	CSARDRAGYTF	TGCAGTGCTAGAGACAGGGCTGGCTACACCTTC
NA	many	TRBV6-1	TRBJ2-3	CASTQTDTQYF	TGTGCCAGCACTCAGACAGATACGCAGTATTTT
TRBD2	many	TRBV7-7	TRBJ2-2	CASSSVAGGTGELFF	TGTGCCAGCAGCTCCGTAGCGGGGGGCACCGGGGAGCTGTTTTTT
NA	NA	TRBV21-1	TRBJ2-4	CASSKRDRAAKNIQYF	TGTGCCAGCAGCAAACGGGACAGGGCGGCCAAAAACATTCAGTACTTC
NA	many	TRBV7-2	TRBJ1-2	CASSSPTKSYGYTF	TGTGCCAGCAGCTCCCCGACCAAATCCTATGGCTACACCTTC
NA	many	TRBV2	TRBJ1-6	CAREGDNSPLHF	TGTGCCAGAGAAGGGGATAATTCACCCCTCCACTTT
TRBD1	few	TRBV27	TRBJ1-2	CASLAQGAGRGYTF	TGTGCCAGCCTAGCACAGGGGGCAGGAAGGGGCTACACCTTC
TRBD2	few	TRBV4-3	TRBJ2-3	CASSQDRDYAQYF	TGCGCCAGCAGCCAAGATAGGGACTACGCGCAGTATTTT
NA	many	TRBV5-1	TRBJ2-5	CASSYSEGSSQETQYF	TGCGCCAGCAGCTACTCGGAGGGCAGTTCGCAAGAGACCCAGTACTTC
NA	many	TRBV23-1	TRBJ2-7	CASSQCSRPYEQYF	TGCGCCAGCAGTCAATGCAGCAGACCCTACGAGCAGTACTTC
NA	many	TRBV6-5	TRBJ1-2	CASRWGSNYGYTF	TGTGCCAGCAGGTGGGGATCCAACTATGGCTACACCTTC
TRBD1	few	TRBV6-2/TRBV6-3	TRBJ2-1	CASRGDRGPGTDYNEQFF	TGTGCCAGCAGGGGAGACAGGGGGCCCGGGACTGATTACAATGAGCAGTTCTTC
NA	many	TRBV6-6	TRBJ2-2	CASMRKTGELFF	TGTGCCAGCATGCGGAAGACCGGGGAGCTGTTTTTT
NA	many	TRBV6-2/TRBV6-3	TRBJ1-5	CASSLGATNQPQHF	TGTGCCAGCAGTTTAGGGGCTACCAATCAGCCCCAGCATTTT
TRBD1	few	TRBV28	TRBJ2-3	CASKSTGRRTDTQYF	TGTGCCAGCAAATCGACAGGGCGTCGCACAGATACGCAGTATTTT
NA	many	TRBV18	TRBJ2-5	CASSPPGGLETQYF	TGTGCCAGCTCACCACCCGGGGGGCTCGAGACCCAGTACTTC
NA	many	TRBV2	TRBJ2-5	CASSEQVQETQYF	TGTGCCAGTTCGGAGCAGGTCCAAGAGACCCAGTACTTC
NA	NA	TRBV6-5	TRBJ2-7	CASSAQFLLYEQYF	TGTGCCAGCAGCGCCCAATTTCTGCTATACGAGCAGTACTTC
NA	many	TRBV28	TRBJ1-6	CASSPTGSSYNSPLHF	TGTGCCAGCAGTCCAACGGGTAGCTCCTATAATTCACCCCTCCACTTT
NA	many	TRBV28	TRBJ2-7	CASSLDSAGTREQYF	TGTGCCAGCAGTTTGGATAGCGCCGGGACTCGGGAGCAGTACTTC
TRBD1	NA	TRBV12-3/TRBV12-4	TRBJ1-3	CASRSRGQGANSGNTIYF	TGTGCCAGCAGGTCTAGGGGGCAGGGGGCCAACTCTGGAAACACCATATATTTT
TRBD1	many	TRBV27	TRBJ2-7	CASSLSETGGYEQYF	TGTGCCAGCAGTTTATCGGAGACAGGGGGTTACGAGCAGTACTTC
TRBD1	many	TRBV2	TRBJ1-6	CASSSTGAFNSPLHF	TGTGCCAGCAGCTCGACAGGGGCGTTTAATTCACCCCTCCACTTT
TRBD1	many	TRBV6-2/TRBV6-3	TRBJ2-1	CASKGGQANSYNEQFF	TGTGCCAGCAAGGGGGGACAGGCCAACTCCTACAATGAGCAGTTCTTC
TRBD1	many	TRBV7-8	TRBJ1-5	CASSYEGAFGNQPQHF	TGTGCCAGCAGCTACGAGGGGGCCTTTGGCAATCAGCCCCAGCATTTT
NA	few	TRBV18	TRBJ1-1	CASSPGGWNTEAFF	TGTGCCAGCTCACCTGGGGGCTGGAACACTGAAGCTTTCTTT
NA	few	TRBV12-3/TRBV12-4	TRBJ1-1	CASRPGGSAEAFF	TGTGCCAGCAGGCCCGGGGGGTCGGCTGAAGCTTTCTTT
TRBD1	NA	TRBV28	TRBJ1-2	CASQQGANYGYTF	TGTGCCAGCCAGCAGGGGGCTAACTATGGCTACACCTTC
NA	many	TRBV7-2	TRBJ1-2	CASSSTGPYGYTF	TGTGCCAGCAGCTCCACAGGGCCCTATGGCTACACCTTC
NA	many	TRBV18	TRBJ2-1	CASSPLLTEYNEQFF	TGTGCCAGCTCACCACTATTGACAGAATACAATGAGCAGTTCTTC
NA	few	TRBV15	TRBJ1-2	CATSRGGPGRYTF	TGTGCCACCAGCAGAGGGGGACCGGGCCGCTACACCTTC
NA	NA	TRBV12-3/TRBV12-4	TRBJ1-1	CASSPVGGRAFF	TGTGCCAGCAGCCCCGTTGGGGGCCGAGCTTTCTTT
TRBD2	NA	TRBV13	TRBJ2-1	CASSSGTSAFF	TGTGCCAGCAGCTCCGGGACTAGCGCCTTCTTC
TRBD1	many	TRBV6-1	TRBJ2-7	CASSATGNSYEQYF	TGTGCCAGCAGTGCGACAGGGAACTCCTACGAGCAGTACTTC
TRBD1	many	TRBV29-1	TRBJ1-2	CSARGSGQGNYGYTF	TGCAGCGCCAGGGGGTCAGGACAGGGGAATTATGGCTACACCTTC
NA	few	TRBV7-6	TRBJ2-6	CASSLGPSWGTSGANVLTF	TGTGCCAGCAGCTTAGGCCCGAGTTGGGGGACCTCTGGGGCCAACGTCCTGACTTTC
TRBD1	many	TRBV7-9	TRBJ2-1	CASSFPGQGYNEQFF	TGTGCCAGCAGCTTTCCGGGACAGGGGTACAATGAGCAGTTCTTC
TRBD2	many	TRBV7-2	TRBJ2-1	CASSLDPSGGAVYNEQFF	TGTGCCAGCAGCTTAGATCCTAGCGGGGGGGCCGTATACAATGAGCAGTTCTTC
NA	few	TRBV19	TRBJ1-5	CASSPGTSNQPQHF	TGTGCCAGTAGCCCCGGGACAAGCAATCAGCCCCAGCATTTT
NA	NA	TRBV2	TRBJ1-1	CASKSLMNTEAFF	TGTGCCAGCAAATCCTTAATGAACACTGAAGCTTTCTTT
NA	NA	TRBV4-3	TRBJ2-7	CASSQELGSPSYEQYF	TGCGCCAGCAGCCAAGAACTCGGTTCCCCCTCCTACGAGCAGTACTTC
NA	many	TRBV2	TRBJ2-7	CASGSGPGTSYEQYF	TGTGCCAGCGGGTCCGGCCCAGGAACCTCCTACGAGCAGTACTTC
NA	many	TRBV6-1	TRBJ2-5	CASSERGGLIETQYF	TGTGCCAGCAGTGAACGGGGAGGACTCATCGAGACCCAGTACTTC
TRBD2	NA	TRBV5-6	TRBJ2-5	CASSGLAGAVAPQETQYF	TGTGCCAGCAGCGGACTAGCGGGGGCCGTTGCTCCTCAAGAGACCCAGTACTTC
NA	many	TRBV12-3/TRBV12-4	TRBJ2-5	CASSFFGGETQYF	TGTGCCAGCAGTTTTTTCGGGGGAGAGACCCAGTACTTC
NA	NA	TRBV28	TRBJ2-2	CASLMPQGRDRNGELFF	TGTGCCAGCTTAATGCCCCAGGGACGAGACCGGAACGGGGAGCTGTTTTTT
TRBD1	once	TRBV27	TRBJ2-7	CASKRQGDYEQYF	TGTGCCAGCAAGCGACAGGGGGACTACGAGCAGTACTTT